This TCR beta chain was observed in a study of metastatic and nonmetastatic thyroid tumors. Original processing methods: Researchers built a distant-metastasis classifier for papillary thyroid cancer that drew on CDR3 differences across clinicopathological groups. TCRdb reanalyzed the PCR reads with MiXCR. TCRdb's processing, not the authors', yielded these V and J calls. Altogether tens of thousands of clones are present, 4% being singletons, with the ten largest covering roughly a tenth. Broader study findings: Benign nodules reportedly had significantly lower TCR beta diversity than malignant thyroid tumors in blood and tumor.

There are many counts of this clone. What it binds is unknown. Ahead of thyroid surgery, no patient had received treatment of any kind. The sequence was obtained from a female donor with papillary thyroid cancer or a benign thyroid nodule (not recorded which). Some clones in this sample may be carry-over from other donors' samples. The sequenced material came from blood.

The CDR3 reads CASSYSGPYEQYF. CDR3 in DNA: TGTGCCAGCAGTTACTCAGGTCCCTACGAGCAGTACTTC. This chain connects TRBV6-5 to TRBJ2-7; D gene unclear. There are 13 residues in the CDR3. The V end lost 0 bases, the J end lost 2 bases, and 5 bases lay between the germline ends. CDR1 is MNHEY, CDR2 SVGAGI, per germline.